This T cell receptor (beta chain) was captured by sequencing in a study of graft-versus-host responses after intestinal transplantation. The V end lost 7 bases, the J end lost 6 bases, and 20 bases lay between the germline ends. This CDR3 has 15 residues. In germline, CDR1 is SNHLY, CDR2 FYNNEI. Data came from immunoSEQ multiplex PCR; TCRdb stores just in-frame clones and leaves some out. The table includes just under 100,000 clones, around 90% detected once. Sample: PBMCs, taken approximately 420 days after intestinal transplant. This rearrangement joins TRBV2 to TRBJ2-3; D perhaps matches TRBD1 (6 bases). This TCR came from a human patient who received an intestinal transplant, so some T cells may come from the graft donor. CDR3 sequence reads: CASNQDSTSWDTQYF. The CDR3 DNA reads TGTGCCAGCAATCAGGACAGCACATCGTGGGATACGCAGTATTTT.